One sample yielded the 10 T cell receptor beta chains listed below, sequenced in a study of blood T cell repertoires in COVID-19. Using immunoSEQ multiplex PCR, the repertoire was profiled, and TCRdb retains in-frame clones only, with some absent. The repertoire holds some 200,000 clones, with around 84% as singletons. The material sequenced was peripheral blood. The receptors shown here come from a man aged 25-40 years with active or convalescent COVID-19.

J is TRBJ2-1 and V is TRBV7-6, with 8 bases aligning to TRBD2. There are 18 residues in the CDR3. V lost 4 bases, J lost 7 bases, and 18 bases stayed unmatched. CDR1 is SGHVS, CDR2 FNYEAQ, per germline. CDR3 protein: CASSWPAEGAGVVNEQFF. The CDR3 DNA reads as TGTGCCAGCAGCTGGCCGGCCGAAGGAGCGGGGGTAGTAAATGAGCAGTTCTTC.

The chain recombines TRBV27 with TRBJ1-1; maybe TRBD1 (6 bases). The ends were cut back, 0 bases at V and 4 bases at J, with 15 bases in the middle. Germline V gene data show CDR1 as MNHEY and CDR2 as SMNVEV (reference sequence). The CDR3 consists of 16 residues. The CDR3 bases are TGTGCCAGCAGTTTATCGGGGCCTACAGGGCTCACTGAAGCTTTCTTT. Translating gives CASSLSGPTGLTEAFF.

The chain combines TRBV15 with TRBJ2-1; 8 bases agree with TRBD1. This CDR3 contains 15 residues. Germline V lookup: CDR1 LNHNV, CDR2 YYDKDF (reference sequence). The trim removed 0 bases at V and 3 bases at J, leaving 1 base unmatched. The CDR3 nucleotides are TGTGCCACCAGCAGAGAACAGGGGGGCTACAATGAGCAGTTCTTC. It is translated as CATSREQGGYNEQFF. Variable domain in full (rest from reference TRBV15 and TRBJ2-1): DAMVIQNPRYQVTQFGKPVTLSCSQTLNHNVMYWYQQKSSQAPKLLFHYYDKDFNNEADTPDNFQSRRPNTSFCFLDIRSPGLGDTAMYLCATSREQGGYNEQFFGPGTRLTVL.

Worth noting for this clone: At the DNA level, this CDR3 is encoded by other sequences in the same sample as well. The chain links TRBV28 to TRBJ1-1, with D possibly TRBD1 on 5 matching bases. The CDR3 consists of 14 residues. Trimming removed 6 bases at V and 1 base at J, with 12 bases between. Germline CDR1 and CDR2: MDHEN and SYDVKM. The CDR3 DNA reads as TGTGCCAGCAGCTCCTTCGGGGGGAACACTGAAGCTTTCTTT. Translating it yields CASSSFGGNTEAFF. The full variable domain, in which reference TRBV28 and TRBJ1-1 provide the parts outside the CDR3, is DVKVTQSSRYLVKRTGEKVFLECVQDMDHENMFWYRQDPGLGLRLIYFSYDVKMKEKGDIPEGYSVSREKKERFSLILESASTNQTSMYLCASSSFGGNTEAFFGQGTRLTVV.

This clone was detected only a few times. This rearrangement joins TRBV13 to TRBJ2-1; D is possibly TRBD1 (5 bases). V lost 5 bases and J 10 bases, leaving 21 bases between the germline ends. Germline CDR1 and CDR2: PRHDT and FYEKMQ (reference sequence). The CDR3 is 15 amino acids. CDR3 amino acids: CASSPVWGQVDEQFF. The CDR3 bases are TGTGCCAGCAGCCCGGTCTGGGGCCAGGTTGACGAGCAGTTCTTC.

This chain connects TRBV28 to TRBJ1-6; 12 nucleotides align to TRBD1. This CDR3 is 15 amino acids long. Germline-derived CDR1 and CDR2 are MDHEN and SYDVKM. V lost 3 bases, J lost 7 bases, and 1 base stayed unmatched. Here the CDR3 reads CASSLGQGANSPLHF. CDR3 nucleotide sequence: TGTGCCAGCAGTTTGGGACAGGGGGCGAATTCACCCCTCCACTTT. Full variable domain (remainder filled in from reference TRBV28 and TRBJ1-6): DVKVTQSSRYLVKRTGEKVFLECVQDMDHENMFWYRQDPGLGLRLIYFSYDVKMKEKGDIPEGYSVSREKKERFSLILESASTNQTSMYLCASSLGQGANSPLHFGNGTRLTVT.

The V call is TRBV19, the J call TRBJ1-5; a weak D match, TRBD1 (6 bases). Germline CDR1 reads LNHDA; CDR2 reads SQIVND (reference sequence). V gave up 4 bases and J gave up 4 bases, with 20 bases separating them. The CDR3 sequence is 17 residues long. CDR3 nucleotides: TGTGCCAGTAGTAGCCAACAACAGGGATCATCGAATCAGCCCCAGCATTTT. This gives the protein CASSSQQQGSSNQPQHF. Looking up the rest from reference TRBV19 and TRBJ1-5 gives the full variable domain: DGGITQSPKYLFRKEGQNVTLSCEQNLNHDAMYWYRQDPGQGLRLIYYSQIVNDFQKGDIAEGYSVSREKKESFPLTVTSAQKNPTAFYLCASSSQQQGSSNQPQHFGDGTRLSIL.

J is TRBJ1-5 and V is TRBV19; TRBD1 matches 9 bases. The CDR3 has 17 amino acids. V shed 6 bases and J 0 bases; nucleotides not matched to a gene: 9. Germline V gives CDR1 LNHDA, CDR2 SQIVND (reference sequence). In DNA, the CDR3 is TGTGCCAGTAGAGGGACAGGGTTGTTGGGTAGCAATCAGCCCCAGCATTTT. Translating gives CASRGTGLLGSNQPQHF.

The CDR3 nucleotides are TGTGCCAGTAGTATACAAGCGGCTGGAAACACCATATATTTT. It encodes CASSIQAAGNTIYF. This chain uses TRBV19 with TRBJ1-3, with D unclear. The CDR3 totals 14 residues. The V gene lost 2 bases and the J gene lost 2 bases, with 7 bases spanning the gap. The germline gives CDR1 LNHDA, CDR2 SQIVND (reference sequence). Supplemented by reference TRBV19 and TRBJ1-3, the full variable domain reads DGGITQSPKYLFRKEGQNVTLSCEQNLNHDAMYWYRQDPGQGLRLIYYSQIVNDFQKGDIAEGYSVSREKKESFPLTVTSAQKNPTAFYLCASSIQAAGNTIYFGEGSWLTVV.

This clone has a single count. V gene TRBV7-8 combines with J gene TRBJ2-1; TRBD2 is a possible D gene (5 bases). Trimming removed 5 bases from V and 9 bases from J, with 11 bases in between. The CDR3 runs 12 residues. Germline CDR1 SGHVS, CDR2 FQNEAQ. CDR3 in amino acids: CASSHGLIEQFF. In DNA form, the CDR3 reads TGTGCCAGCAGCCACGGACTGATTGAGCAGTTCTTC.